A single sample is the source of the 30 T cell receptor beta chains below, sequenced in a study of cytomegalovirus exposure and HLA in healthy donors. Use of 60 Vbeta and 13 Jbeta primers characterized the PCR. The table came from immunoSEQ multiplex PCR; TCRdb's copy has only in-frame clones and leaves some out. The sample carries some 120,000 clones, approximately 83% recorded once. Material for sequencing was PBMCs. These receptor sequences come from a middle-aged woman in good health and CMV-seropositive.

The rearrangement joins TRBV7-2 to TRBJ1-5, with a weak D call TRBD1 (5 bases). This CDR3 is built from 15 residues. Germline V gene sequence: CDR1 SGHTA, CDR2 FQGNSA. V shed 5 bases and J shed 2 bases, with 13 bases lying between them. CDR3 bases: TGTGCCAGCAGCGGGACTGCAAGAGGCAATCAGCCCCAGCATTTT. Its translation: CASSGTARGNQPQHF.

CDR3 nucleotide sequence: TGTGCCAACCAGGGACTAGCGGGAAGGTACGAGCAGTACTTC. Translation: CANQGLAGRYEQYF. The chain uses TRBV2 and TRBJ2-7; 13 positions agree with TRBD2. Looked up from germline, CDR1 is SNHLY and CDR2 is FYNNEI. The length of the CDR3 is 14 residues. Losses at the gene ends were 10 bases for V and 4 bases for J; bases not matched to a gene: 7.

This chain connects TRBV28 to TRBJ2-7; 10 nucleotides align to TRBD1. Germline CDR1 and CDR2: MDHEN and SYDVKM. There are 16 residues in the CDR3. V was clipped by 6 bases and J by 3 bases; unmatched bases: 11. The CDR3 nucleotides are TGTGCCAGCAGCCGACCTGTGACAGGGGGCTTCTACGAGCAGTACTTC. It codes for CASSRPVTGGFYEQYF.

The chain employs TRBV19 and TRBJ2-3, with 7 bases matching TRBD2. CDR1 and CDR2 (germline): LNHDA, SQIVND (reference sequence). V dropped 3 bases and J dropped 10; count of bases not matched to a gene: 10. CDR3 length equals 14 residues. The CDR3, as DNA: TGTGCCAGTAGTATGGGAATGAGCGGGGTACCGCAGTATTTT. As protein: CASSMGMSGVPQYF.

The rearrangement uses TRBV6-1 and TRBJ1-6; no clear D. V was clipped by 1 base and J by 8 bases, with 9 bases between them. Germline V gene data show CDR1 as MNHNS and CDR2 as SASEGT. The CDR3 is 14 residues long. In nucleotides, the CDR3 is TGTGCCAGCAGTGAAGACTGGTTGGATTCACCCCTCCACTTT. Translating it yields CASSEDWLDSPLHF.

Concerning this clone: Within the sample, other DNA sequences also encode this same CDR3. The V and J genes are TRBV5-1 and TRBJ2-1; TRBD2 aligns across 7 bases. V trimming: 4 bases; J trimming: 1 base; junction bases outside the gene matches: 8. Germline values: CDR1 SGHRS, CDR2 YFSETQ. CDR3 length: 16 residues. CDR3 in amino acids: CASSPGTTPSYNEQFF. The CDR3 DNA follows: TGCGCCAGCAGCCCTGGGACTACGCCTTCCTACAATGAGCAGTTCTTC.

The chain joins TRBV29-1 to TRBJ2-3, with 8 bases lining up with TRBD1. Germline trimming cut 6 bases from V and 4 bases from J; bases unmatched to any gene: 3. The CDR3 spans 12 residues. Per germline, CDR1 SQVTM and CDR2 ANQGSEA. CDR3 loop: CSVDREADTQYF. The CDR3 DNA follows: TGCAGCGTGGACAGGGAGGCAGATACGCAGTATTTT.

This chain links TRBV5-4 with TRBJ1-4; 7 nucleotides agree with TRBD1. The CDR3 spans 18 residues. The germline V gene encodes CDR1 SGHNT and CDR2 YYREEE (reference sequence). With 4 bases clipped from V and 6 bases from J, the junction kept 18 bases outside the gene matches. CDR3 bases: TGTGCCAGCAGCCCCGGCGCTTACCGGGACAGACACGATGAAAAACTGTTTTTT. Its translation: CASSPGAYRDRHDEKLFF. Based on the CDR3 plus reference TRBV5-4 and TRBJ1-4, the full variable domain is ETGVTQSPTHLIKTRGQQVTLRCSSQSGHNTVSWYQQALGQGPQFIFQYYREEENGRGNFPPRFSGLQFPNYSSELNVNALELDDSALYLCASSPGAYRDRHDEKLFFGSGTQLSVL.

This chain links TRBV9 with TRBJ2-1, with 8 positions matching TRBD2. The V and J ends lost 4 bases and 0 bases, in that order; junction bases with no gene match: 6. The germline CDR1 and CDR2 sequences are SGDLS and YYNGEE. The CDR3 totals 16 residues. This chain's CDR3 is CASSLVGTSSYNEQFF. In DNA, the CDR3 is TGTGCCAGCAGCTTAGTGGGGACTAGCTCCTACAATGAGCAGTTCTTC.

The CDR3 coding sequence is TGTGCCAGCAGTTACGGGGCTCCCGGGGAGCTGTTTTTT. Translation gives CASSYGAPGELFF. The V gene is TRBV6-5, the J gene TRBJ2-2, with D possibly matching TRBD1 (5 bases). Germline V gene sequence: CDR1 MNHEY, CDR2 SVGAGI. This CDR3 region has 13 residues. V lost 2 bases to trimming and J lost 6 bases, with 7 bases between them.

The genes are TRBV6-4 and TRBJ2-3; D is unclear. The CDR3 has 14 amino acids. Trimming removed 0 bases from V and 5 bases from J, with 9 bases in between. Germline V gene sequence: CDR1 MRHNA, CDR2 SNTAGT. The CDR3 DNA is TGTGCCAGCAGTGACTCGCGCACGGGAGATACGCAGTATTTT. This codes for CASSDSRTGDTQYF.

As to this clone: The junction and the germline gene differ at one end; a read error may be behind it. This rearrangement joins TRBV7-7 to TRBJ2-1; weak D call: TRBD2 (5 bases). Germline loops: CDR1 SSHAT, CDR2 FNYEAQ (reference sequence). This CDR3 spans 15 amino acids. The CDR3 here is CASSFYEGPYNEQFF. In DNA, the CDR3 is TGTGCTAGCAGCTTTTATGAGGGCCCTTACAATGAGCAGTTCTTC.

As concerns this clone: The identical CDR3 is also encoded by other nucleotide sequences in the sample. This chain connects TRBV28 to TRBJ1-5, with D tentatively TRBD1 (5 bases). In germline, CDR1 is MDHEN, CDR2 SYDVKM. The germline V and J ends were trimmed by 3 bases and 4 bases, with 10 bases remaining between them. The CDR3 is made up of 14 amino acids. CDR3 nucleotides: TGTGCCAGCAGTTTGAGGCAGGGAAATCAGCCCCAGCATTTT. Translating gives CASSLRQGNQPQHF.

The chain has TRBV13 and TRBJ2-1, with 11 bases aligning to TRBD2. This CDR3 is 17 amino acids long. Per germline, CDR1 PRHDT and CDR2 FYEKMQ (reference sequence). With 1 base clipped from V and 5 bases from J, the junction kept 7 bases outside the gene matches. The CDR3 region is CASSLVLAGGTHNEQFF. The CDR3 region has the DNA TGTGCCAGCAGCTTAGTCCTAGCGGGAGGTACACACAATGAGCAGTTCTTC.

The genes are TRBV10-1 and TRBJ2-3, with 11 bases that match TRBD1. V gave up 3 bases and J gave up 3 bases; unmatched junction bases: 2. This CDR3 region has 15 residues. From germline, CDR1 is WNHNN and CDR2 SYGVQD (reference sequence). CDR3 nucleotides: TGCGCCAGCAGTGACGGACAGGGGGCAACAGATACGCAGTATTTT. This codes for CASSDGQGATDTQYF.

The chain has TRBV6-5 and TRBJ1-2, with a possible D match to TRBD1 (6 bases). Germline V lookup: CDR1 MNHEY, CDR2 SVGAGI. V shed 0 bases and J shed 2 bases, with 10 bases lying between them. CDR3 size: 15 residues. The CDR3 loop reads CASSYSVQGNYGYTF. Written as DNA, the CDR3 is TGTGCCAGCAGTTACTCGGTTCAGGGGAACTATGGCTACACCTTC.

The chain carries TRBV6-5 and TRBJ2-2; D is possibly TRBD1 (5 bases). The CDR3 length is 14 residues. The V gene's germline CDR1 is MNHEY and CDR2 SVGAGI. The V end was cut by 2 bases, the J end by 7 bases, with 11 bases between. The CDR3 loop is CASSYAQGIGELFF. CDR3 nucleotides: TGTGCCAGCAGTTACGCTCAGGGCATCGGGGAGCTGTTTTTT.

CDR3 coding DNA: TGTGCCAGCAACCTGGGCCCGAACACTGAAGCTTTCTTT. It codes for CASNLGPNTEAFF. The V call is TRBV27, the J call TRBJ1-1; D is ambiguous. The ends were cut back, 7 bases at V and 1 base at J, with 10 bases in the middle. Germline V gene data show CDR1 as MNHEY and CDR2 as SMNVEV (reference sequence). The CDR3 spans 13 residues.

The chain recombines TRBV10-2 with TRBJ2-7; TRBD2 matches at 8 bases. V lost 5 bases, J lost 4 bases, and 7 bases stayed unmatched. The CDR3 totals 14 residues. CDR1 and CDR2 from the germline V gene are WSHSY and SAAADI. The CDR3 DNA reads as TGCGCCAGCAGTATACCGGGACTAGGATACGAGCAGTACTTC. Encoded protein: CASSIPGLGYEQYF.

This chain uses TRBV29-1 with TRBJ2-7; no firm D call. The V end was cut by 3 bases, the J end by 6 bases, with 15 bases between. The germline gives CDR1 SQVTM, CDR2 ANQGSEA. The CDR3 has 13 residues. CDR3 sequence: CSVELGASLEQYF. CDR3 DNA: TGCAGCGTTGAGCTGGGCGCCTCCCTCGAGCAGTACTTC.

The chain has TRBV18 and TRBJ2-5; D is undetermined. Germline V gene data show CDR1 as KGHSH and CDR2 as LQKENI. Trimming left V 0 bases short and J 1 base short, with 9 bases between. There are 15 residues in the CDR3. The CDR3 loop is CASSPPERFQETQYF. In DNA, the CDR3 is TGTGCCAGCTCACCACCAGAGCGTTTCCAAGAGACCCAGTACTTC.

The genes are TRBV14 and TRBJ2-7; TRBD2 is a possible D gene (6 bases). V was cut by 0 bases and J by 1 base, with 13 bases left in between. Germline V CDR1 and CDR2: SGHDN, FVKESK. The CDR3 totals 16 residues. CDR3 sequence: CASSQDSGGPSYEQYF. The CDR3 bases are TGTGCCAGCAGCCAAGATTCAGGAGGGCCTTCCTACGAGCAGTACTTC.

The genes are TRBV2 and TRBJ1-5; 8 bases agree with TRBD1. Trimming removed 6 bases from V and 2 bases from J; junction bases left unmatched: 3. This CDR3 has 14 residues. Germline V gene data show CDR1 as SNHLY and CDR2 as FYNNEI. CDR3 bases: TGTGCCAGCAGCCTGACAGGGGGCAATCAGCCCCAGCATTTT. Translated, it gives CASSLTGGNQPQHF.

The chain employs TRBV5-3 and TRBJ2-2; no clear D. TRBV5-3 is placed among ORFs of uncertain function. The CDR3 runs to 12 residues. V gave up 6 bases and J gave up 6 bases, with 9 bases separating them. CDR3 DNA: TGTGCCAGAATAGGTAGCCCCGGGGAGCTGTTTTTT. Translated: CARIGSPGELFF.

The count of this clone is one. The chain carries TRBV4-1 and TRBJ2-7, with TRBD1 matching 7 bases. The V and J ends lost 4 bases and 4 bases, in that order; junction bases with no gene match: 10. The CDR3 sequence is 15 residues long. Germline lookup yields CDR1 MGHRA and CDR2 YSYEKL. The CDR3 loop is CASSPRQGLEYEQYF. The CDR3 nucleotides read TGCGCCAGCAGCCCCCGACAGGGCTTGGAATACGAGCAGTACTTC.

The chain has TRBV29-1 and TRBJ2-7, with D maybe TRBD1 (5 bases). The CDR3 sequence is 12 residues long. From germline, CDR1 is SQVTM and CDR2 ANQGSEA. V dropped 3 bases and J dropped 4 bases, with 10 bases sitting between them. This chain's CDR3 is CSVETVGYEQYF. CDR3 DNA: TGCAGCGTTGAGACAGTTGGTTACGAGCAGTACTTC.

The chain couples TRBV11-2 to TRBJ2-2, with 8 bases identical to TRBD2. CDR3 length equals 15 residues. J was trimmed by 3 bases and V by 5 bases; bases with no gene match: 5. CDR1 is SGHAT and CDR2 is FQNNGV in the germline V gene. CDR3 sequence (DNA): TGTGCCAGCAGCCTTACGGGAGGGGACACCGGGGAGCTGTTTTTT. It encodes CASSLTGGDTGELFF.

Turning to this clone: Given the absence of the conserved phenylalanine or tryptophan at the CDR3 end, a read error is likely. The chain has TRBV30 and TRBJ1-1; D ambiguous. V was clipped by 2 bases and J by 5 bases, with 12 bases between them. Germline lookup yields CDR1 GTSNPN and CDR2 SVGIG (reference sequence). The CDR3 has 13 residues. The CDR3 region has the DNA TGTGCCTGGAGTAGGCCCCCCGAGACTGAAGCTTTCCTT. Its translation: CAWSRPPETEAFL.

The V call is TRBV28, the J call TRBJ2-7; the match to TRBD1 covers 9 bases. Germline assignment: CDR1 MDHEN and CDR2 SYDVKM. This CDR3 spans 15 amino acids. Trimming took 6 bases from V and 1 from J; bases not matched to a gene: 7. The CDR3 loop is CASRPTGGGSYEQYF. The DNA of the CDR3 is TGTGCCAGCAGACCGACAGGGGGAGGTTCCTACGAGCAGTACTTC.

CDR3 nucleotide sequence: TGTGCCACCCGTACCCAGGGAGGAGCCAAAAACATTCAGTACTTC. It translates to CATRTQGGAKNIQYF. V is TRBV2 and J is TRBJ2-4; possibly TRBD2 for D (6 bases). Trimming pared 10 bases from V and 0 bases from J, leaving 16 bases between. This CDR3 region has 15 residues. Germline V gene lookup returns CDR1 SNHLY and CDR2 FYNNEI.